The 3 T cell receptor beta chains below all came from one sample that was sequenced in a study of patients and donors after allogeneic stem cell transplantation. TCRdb redid the calling of the RT-PCR reads with MiXCR, one entry per CDR3 protein. The table records tens of thousands of distinct CDR3 sequences, over 25% of them present only once. The sample comprised blood, either unsorted or a sorted T cell fraction (not recorded which). Every receptor here comes from a human donor who was either an allogeneic HSCT recipient or a stem cell or donor lymphocyte infusion donor (not recorded which). It is not recorded whose cells these are; they may come from a transplant donor.

This rearrangement joins TRBV11-3 to TRBJ2-1, with 11 bases matching TRBD2. V shed 1 base, J shed 5 bases, and the junction held 4 bases outside the gene matches. This CDR3 spans 16 amino acids. CDR1 and CDR2 (germline): SGHNT, YENEEA. CDR3: CASSLGRLAGHNEQFF. For the CDR3, the DNA is TGTGCCAGCAGCTTAGGTAGACTAGCGGGGCACAATGAGCAGTTCTTC.

With regard to this clonotype: The CDR3 end shows no conserved phenylalanine or tryptophan, and so a read error is likely. V is TRBV5-6 and J is TRBJ1-2, with no clear D. V lost 0 bases and J lost 6, with 12 bases in between. There are 14 residues in the CDR3. Per germline, CDR1 SGHDT and CDR2 YYEEEE. CDR3 sequence (DNA): TGTGCCAGCAGCTTGGGGATCGCAGGAAATGGCTACACCCTC. This encodes CASSLGIAGNGYTL.

This sequence joins TRBV3-1 and TRBJ2-1, with a tentative D call TRBD1 (5 bases). Germline V gene lookup returns CDR1 LGHDT and CDR2 YNNKEL (reference sequence). V dropped 4 bases and J dropped 6 bases, with 10 bases sitting between them. The CDR3 length is 13 residues. The DNA for the CDR3 is TGTGCCAGCAGCCGCACAGGTGGCAATGAGCAGTTCTTC. Protein product: CASSRTGGNEQFF.